The next 20 T cell receptor beta chains were all read from a single sample in a study of T cell changes during pregnancy in multiple sclerosis. The data were produced by immunoSEQ multiplex PCR, yet TCRdb's version contains in-frame clones alone and is incomplete. The sample holds approximately 92,000 clones; approximately 92% are singletons and the top ten take under 3%. Sample: peripheral blood, taken in the first trimester of pregnancy. These receptors were taken from a female donor with multiple sclerosis, enrolled in a pregnancy study.

CDR3 sequence (DNA): TGTGCCAGCGCAACTGGGGGGGGAACCGGGGAGCTGTTTTTT. It is translated as CASATGGGTGELFF. V is TRBV25-1 and J is TRBJ2-2; 7 positions match TRBD2. V lost 8 bases and J lost 5; bases outside the gene matches: 8. Germline V gives CDR1 MGHDK, CDR2 SYGVNS. This CDR3 region has 14 residues.

A single count supports this clone. The chain carries TRBV6-1 and TRBJ1-5, with D maybe TRBD1 (6 bases). With 6 bases removed from V and 5 bases from J, the gap between germline ends came to 11 bases. The germline CDR1 and CDR2 sequences are MNHNS and SASEGT. The CDR3 totals 13 residues. CDR3 sequence (DNA): TGTGCCAGCAGCCACAGGGTAGATCAGCCCCAGCATTTT. This gives the protein CASSHRVDQPQHF.

This chain connects TRBV2 to TRBJ2-3, with D maybe TRBD2 (6 bases). V shed 5 bases and J shed 6 bases, with 9 bases lying between them. Germline CDR1 is SNHLY and CDR2 is FYNNEI. The CDR3 consists of 12 residues. In nucleotides, the CDR3 is TGTGCCAGCAGTCTGGGGGGTGATACGCAGTATTTT. It specifies CASSLGGDTQYF.

This rearrangement joins TRBV4-1 to TRBJ2-2; D is possibly TRBD1 (6 bases). CDR1 and CDR2 (germline): MGHRA, YSYEKL. The CDR3 is made up of 15 amino acids. The V end lost 1 base, the J end lost 2 bases, and 8 bases lay between the germline ends. CDR3 sequence: CASSQGGLNTGELFF. CDR3 nucleotides: TGCGCCAGCAGCCAAGGGGGGCTTAACACCGGGGAGCTGTTTTTT.

The chain uses TRBV5-1 and TRBJ2-5; the match to TRBD1 covers 7 bases. The CDR3 contains 16 residues. V trimming: 5 bases; J trimming: 2 bases; junction bases outside the gene matches: 12. From germline, CDR1 is SGHRS and CDR2 YFSETQ. The CDR3 here is CASSYSDRVGQETQYF. CDR3 nucleotide sequence: TGCGCCAGCAGTTACTCTGACAGGGTGGGACAAGAGACCCAGTACTTC.

The genes are TRBV7-9 and TRBJ2-7, with D maybe TRBD2 (6 bases). This CDR3 comprises 17 residues. CDR1 is SEHNR, CDR2 FQNEAQ, per germline (reference sequence). V lost 1 base, J lost 3 bases, and 19 bases lay in between. The CDR3 is CASSLGEKAGPFYEQYF. The CDR3 DNA sequence: TGTGCCAGCAGCTTAGGGGAGAAAGCGGGCCCGTTCTACGAGCAGTACTTC. Combining the CDR3 with reference TRBV7-9 and TRBJ2-7 gives the whole variable domain DTGVSQNPRHKITKRGQNVTFRCDPISEHNRLYWYRQTLGQGPEFLTYFQNEAQLEKSRLLSDRFSAERPKGSFSTLEIQRTEQGDSAMYLCASSLGEKAGPFYEQYFGPGTRLTVT.

V gene TRBV5-3 combines with J gene TRBJ1-5, with D unclear. TRBV5-3 counts as an open reading frame of uncertain function. The CDR3 length is 13 residues. Trimming cost V 7 bases and J 3 bases, with 11 bases left between them. CDR3 protein: CARAAGNNQPQHF. CDR3 coding DNA: TGTGCCAGAGCCGCGGGGAACAATCAGCCCCAGCATTTT.

The J gene is TRBJ1-1, the V gene TRBV13, with a weak D call TRBD1 (6 bases). The CDR3 extends over 15 amino acids. From germline, CDR1 is PRHDT and CDR2 FYEKMQ (reference sequence). V dropped 0 bases and J dropped 6 bases, with 14 bases sitting between them. In DNA form, the CDR3 reads TGTGCCAGCAGCTTAGGCCCGAGGGGGATCGCTGAAGCTTTCTTT. It codes for CASSLGPRGIAEAFF.

The chain joins TRBV4-3 to TRBJ2-3; D is uncertain. V lost 1 base, J lost 2 bases, and 7 bases lay in between. CDR1 is LGHNA, CDR2 YSLEER, per germline. This CDR3 contains 14 residues. The CDR3 sequence is CASSQVPFTDTQYF. The DNA for the CDR3 is TGCGCCAGCAGCCAAGTCCCCTTCACAGATACGCAGTATTTT.

The CDR3 here is CASSQDRGKDTEAFF. In DNA form, the CDR3 reads TGTGCCAGCAGTCAAGACAGGGGTAAGGACACTGAAGCTTTCTTT. The V call is TRBV6-5, the J call TRBJ1-1; 8 bases are shared with TRBD1. J was trimmed by 3 bases and V by 5 bases; bases with no gene match: 8. CDR1 MNHEY and CDR2 SVGAGI come from the germline V gene. The CDR3 contains 15 residues.

This chain connects TRBV19 to TRBJ2-1; TRBD2 might be the D (5 bases). Germline V gene sequence: CDR1 LNHDA, CDR2 SQIVND (reference sequence). This CDR3 is 16 amino acids long. The germline V and J ends were trimmed by 6 bases and 10 bases, with 25 bases remaining between them. The CDR3 DNA is TGTGCCAGTAGCAATGCCGGGCTGATAAGCGGAGGCGAGCAGTTCTTC. This gives the protein CASSNAGLISGGEQFF.

This chain connects TRBV5-5 to TRBJ2-7, with TRBD1 identical over 9 bases. The V and J ends lost 0 bases and 3 bases, in that order; junction bases with no gene match: 4. The CDR3 totals 15 residues. Germline V gives CDR1 SGHKS, CDR2 YYEKEE (reference sequence). This CDR3 reads CASSLGTGANYEQYF. The CDR3 nucleotides are TGTGCCAGCAGCTTGGGGACAGGGGCTAACTACGAGCAGTACTTC.

The chain has TRBV19 and TRBJ2-7; possible D gene TRBD1, 6 bases. Looked up from germline, CDR1 is LNHDA and CDR2 is SQIVND (reference sequence). V lost 5 bases, J lost 0 bases, and 8 bases lay in between. This CDR3 comprises 13 residues. The CDR3 nucleotides read TGTGCCAGTAGTGCAGGGGCCTCCTACGAGCAGTACTTC. This translates into CASSAGASYEQYF. Full variable domain (remainder filled in from reference TRBV19 and TRBJ2-7): DGGITQSPKYLFRKEGQNVTLSCEQNLNHDAMYWYRQDPGQGLRLIYYSQIVNDFQKGDIAEGYSVSREKKESFPLTVTSAQKNPTAFYLCASSAGASYEQYFGPGTRLTVT.

This sequence joins TRBV7-9 and TRBJ1-2; D ambiguous. There are 14 residues in the CDR3. The V end lost 7 bases, the J end lost 1 base, and 13 bases lay between the germline ends. Germline CDR1 reads SEHNR; CDR2 reads FQNEAQ (reference sequence). The CDR3 sequence is CASTGGVINYGYTF. CDR3 DNA: TGTGCCAGCACCGGCGGAGTGATTAACTATGGCTACACCTTC.

This rearrangement joins TRBV19 to TRBJ2-7; 7 bases are a match to TRBD1. V was pared by 2 bases and J by 3 bases, with 7 bases of the junction left unmatched. There are 15 residues in the CDR3. Germline CDR1 is LNHDA and CDR2 is SQIVND (reference sequence). The CDR3 here is CASSISGDSIYEQYF. The CDR3 DNA reads as TGTGCCAGTAGTATATCCGGGGACAGCATCTACGAGCAGTACTTC.

The V and J genes are TRBV10-3 and TRBJ2-6; TRBD1 might be the D (5 bases). The ends were cut back, 2 bases at V and 3 bases at J, with 8 bases in the middle. Per germline, CDR1 ENHRY and CDR2 SYGVKD. The CDR3 totals 15 residues. CDR3 amino acids: CAISEGASGANVLTF. The DNA for the CDR3 is TGTGCCATCAGTGAGGGGGCTAGTGGGGCCAACGTCCTGACTTTC.

V gene TRBV5-4 combines with J gene TRBJ2-5; maybe TRBD1 (6 bases). This CDR3 contains 13 residues. The germline gives CDR1 SGHNT, CDR2 YYREEE (reference sequence). V was cut by 4 bases and J by 2 bases, with 9 bases left in between. The CDR3 here is CASSPGQQETQYF. As DNA, the CDR3 is TGTGCCAGCAGCCCCGGACAGCAAGAGACCCAGTACTTC.

This sequence joins TRBV7-9 and TRBJ2-1; D is possibly TRBD2 (5 bases). Trimming pared 5 bases from V and 1 base from J, leaving 12 bases between. CDR3 length: 15 residues. Germline CDR1 SEHNR, CDR2 FQNEAQ (reference sequence). The CDR3 DNA reads TGTGCCAGCAGCGATACTAGATTGTCCTACAATGAGCAGTTCTTC. It translates to CASSDTRLSYNEQFF.

V is TRBV5-1 and J is TRBJ2-7; 7 bases line up with TRBD2. V dropped 2 bases and J dropped 3; count of bases not matched to a gene: 14. The germline CDR1 and CDR2 sequences are SGHRS and YFSETQ. This CDR3 spans 17 amino acids. The CDR3 coding sequence is TGCGCCAGCAGCTTAGGCGGGAGTACGTCATTTGACTACGAGCAGTACTTC. The encoded protein is CASSLGGSTSFDYEQYF.

With regard to this clone: This sample includes further DNA sequences coding for the same CDR3. The chain combines TRBV6-5 with TRBJ1-2, with D perhaps TRBD1 (6 bases). V was trimmed by 6 bases and J by 2 bases, leaving 10 bases between them. Germline V CDR1 and CDR2: MNHEY, SVGAGI. CDR3 length equals 13 residues. The CDR3 DNA reads TGTGCCAGCAGCTGGACAGAGAACTATGGCTACACCTTC. As protein: CASSWTENYGYTF.